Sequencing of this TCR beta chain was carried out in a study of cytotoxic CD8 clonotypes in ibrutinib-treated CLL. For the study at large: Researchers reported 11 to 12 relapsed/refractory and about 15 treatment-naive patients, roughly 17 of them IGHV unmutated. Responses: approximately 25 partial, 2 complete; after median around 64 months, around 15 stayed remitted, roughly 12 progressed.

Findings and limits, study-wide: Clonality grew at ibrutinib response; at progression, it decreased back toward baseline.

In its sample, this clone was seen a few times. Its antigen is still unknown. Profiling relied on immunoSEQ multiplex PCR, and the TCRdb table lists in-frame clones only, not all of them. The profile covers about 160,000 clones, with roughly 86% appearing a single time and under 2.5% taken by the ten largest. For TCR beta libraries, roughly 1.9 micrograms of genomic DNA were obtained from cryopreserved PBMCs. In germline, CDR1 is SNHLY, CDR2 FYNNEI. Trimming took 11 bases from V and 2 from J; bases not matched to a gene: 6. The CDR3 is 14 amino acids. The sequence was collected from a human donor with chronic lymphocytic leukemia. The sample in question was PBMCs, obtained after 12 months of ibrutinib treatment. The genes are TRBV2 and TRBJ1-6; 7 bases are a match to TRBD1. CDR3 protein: CAGGQEAYNSPLHF. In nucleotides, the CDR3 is TGTGCCGGCGGACAGGAGGCCTATAATTCACCCCTCCACTTT.